This T cell receptor beta chain stems from a study of blood T cell repertoires in COVID-19. Overall study context: The analysed material was cDNA or gDNA that came from T cells, B-cell-depleted T cells, or PBMCs.

Germline V gene data show CDR1 as SGDLS and CDR2 as YYNGEE. Trimming took 6 bases from V and 7 from J, leaving 10 bases between them. This CDR3 is built from 11 residues. Some clones are missing from TCRdb's copy, which holds only in-frame ones; the method was immunoSEQ multiplex PCR. The table records 140,000 to 150,000 clones, roughly 88% of them present only once. The sample comprised peripheral blood. The TCR sequence derives from a woman between 45 and 60 years old with acute or convalescent COVID-19. This rearrangement joins TRBV9 to TRBJ1-2, with no clear D. Written as DNA, the CDR3 is TGTGCCAGCACCCGAGACTTTGGCTACACCTTC. Translation: CASTRDFGYTF.